This passage covers 7 T cell receptor beta chains from one sample sequenced in a study of T-cell memory formation after mild COVID-19. One entry per CDR3 protein, called by TCRdb with MiXCR from the 5' RACE reads. The sample contains about 300,000 distinct CDR3 sequences, less than 20% of which appear only once. Material: PBMCs or a T cell subset sorted from them (not recorded which). The receptor source for this set is a man aged 18-30 years who had mild COVID-19 (a few samples of this study predate the infection). Cell type and time point are not known.

This chain joins TRBV7-3 and TRBJ2-5, with 11 positions matching TRBD2. Per germline, CDR1 SGHTA and CDR2 FQGTGA. This CDR3 region has 19 residues. With V trimmed by 5 bases and J by 0 bases, 14 bases remained unmatched. The CDR3 sequence is CASSPGTSGFPGDQETQYF. The CDR3 DNA is TGTGCCAGCAGCCCCGGGACTAGCGGCTTTCCTGGGGACCAAGAGACCCAGTACTTC.

The rearrangement uses TRBV4-1 and TRBJ2-3, with D unresolved. CDR1 and CDR2 (germline): MGHRA, YSYEKL. Trimming removed 0 bases from V and 4 bases from J, with 8 bases in between. The CDR3 sequence is 14 residues long. The CDR3 coding sequence is TGCGCCAGCAGCCAAGAAATCACGGCAGATACGCAGTATTTT. Its translation is CASSQEITADTQYF.

The rearrangement joins TRBV6-5 to TRBJ1-4; D unclear. Trimming removed 0 bases from V and 14 bases from J, with 16 bases in between. CDR3 size: 14 residues. The germline CDR1 and CDR2 sequences are MNHEY and SVGAGI. CDR3 sequence reads: CASSYSPGSRGLFF. CDR3 nucleotides: TGTGCCAGCAGTTACTCGCCCGGGAGCCGAGGGCTGTTTTTT.

The J gene is TRBJ2-3, the V gene TRBV20-1; 9 positions agree with TRBD2. Germline V CDR1 and CDR2: DFQATT, SNEGSKA (reference sequence). This CDR3 is built from 19 residues. After removal of 0 bases from V and 0 bases from J, the junction contained 13 bases not matched to a gene. CDR3 region: CSARESLAGSRLSTDTQYF. CDR3 coding DNA: TGCAGTGCTAGAGAGAGCCTAGCGGGGTCCCGCCTTAGCACAGATACGCAGTATTTT.

This chain's CDR3 is CASSVATRGGSTDTQYF. CDR3 DNA: TGTGCCAGCAGCGTAGCTACGAGGGGTGGAAGCACAGATACGCAGTATTTT. V usage is TRBV9 and J usage is TRBJ2-3; tentatively, D is TRBD1 or TRBD2 (5 bases each). The CDR3 is 17 residues long. Germline loops: CDR1 SGDLS, CDR2 YYNGEE. Trimming removed 0 bases from V and 0 bases from J, with 14 bases in between. Complete variable domain (other parts from reference TRBV9 and TRBJ2-3): DSGVTQTPKHLITATGQRVTLRCSPRSGDLSVYWYQQSLDQGLQFLIQYYNGEERAKGNILERFSAQQFPDLHSELNLSSLELGDSALYFCASSVATRGGSTDTQYFGPGTRLTVL.

This clonotype occurred many times. The CDR3 here is CATSRDQREAFF. The CDR3 DNA follows: TGTGCCACCAGCAGAGATCAGCGTGAAGCTTTCTTT. The chain employs TRBV15 and TRBJ1-1; D gene unclear. Germline CDR1 LNHNV, CDR2 YYDKDF (reference sequence). The CDR3 runs 12 residues. Trimming shortened V by 0 bases and J by 7 bases, and 6 bases separated the two germline ends.

The chain is built from TRBV11-2 and TRBJ2-3; TRBD2 is a possible D gene (6 bases). The CDR3 runs 14 residues. V was cut by 2 bases and J by 5 bases, with 11 bases left in between. CDR1 and CDR2 (germline): SGHAT, FQNNGV. The DNA of the CDR3 is TGTGCCAGCAGCTTAACCAGGCGGGGAGATACGCAGTATTTT. Residues: CASSLTRRGDTQYF.